This TCR beta chain comes out of a study of siplizumab effects on memory and regulatory T cells. The protocol was immunoSEQ multiplex PCR, while the TCRdb copy is restricted to in-frame clones and leaves out a portion. The table lists around 95,000 clones, 94% of them singletons. V lost 4 bases to trimming and J lost 3 bases, with 11 bases between them. Germline CDR1 reads MNHEY; CDR2 reads SMNVEV (reference sequence). The CDR3 length is 14 residues. Material for sequencing was non-Treg CD4+ T cells sorted from blood. The TCR was taken from a human donor in good health. This chain uses TRBV27 with TRBJ2-3; D is uncertain. The CDR3 here is CASSSWTLTDTQYF. In DNA, the CDR3 is TGTGCCAGCAGTTCCTGGACCTTAACAGATACGCAGTATTTT.